This paragraph covers one TCR beta chain sequence. This sample stems from a study of control samples from healthy donors and cancer patients. TCRdb keeps only in-frame clones here, not all; method: immunoSEQ multiplex PCR. There are over 55,000 clones in the sample; approximately 89% occur only once, and around 0.9% lies in the top ten. CDR3 length: 16 residues. Germline assignment: CDR1 MGHRA and CDR2 YSYEKL. V shed 3 bases and J 5 bases; nucleotides not matched to a gene: 9. The specimen was PBMCs. This rearrangement joins TRBV4-1 to TRBJ2-3, with 9 bases identical to TRBD1. The source of this sequence is a man aged 30-40 years with colorectal cancer. CDR3 sequence (DNA): TGCGCCAGCAGCCACCTTCCAGGACAGGGGCAAGATACGCAGTATTTT. Translation gives CASSHLPGQGQDTQYF.